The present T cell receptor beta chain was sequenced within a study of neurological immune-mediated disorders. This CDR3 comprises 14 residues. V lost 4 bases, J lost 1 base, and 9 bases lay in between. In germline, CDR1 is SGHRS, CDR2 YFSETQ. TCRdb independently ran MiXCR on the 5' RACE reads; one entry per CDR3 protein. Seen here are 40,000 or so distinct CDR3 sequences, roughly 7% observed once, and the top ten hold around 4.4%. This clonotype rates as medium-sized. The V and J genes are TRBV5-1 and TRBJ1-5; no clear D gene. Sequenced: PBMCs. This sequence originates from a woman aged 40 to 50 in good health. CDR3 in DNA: TGCGCCAGCAGCCCGGACGGGAGCAATCAGCCCCAGCATTTT. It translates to CASSPDGSNQPQHF. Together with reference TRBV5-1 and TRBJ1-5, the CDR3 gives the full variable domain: KAGVTQTPRYLIKTRGQQVTLSCSPISGHRSVSWYQQTPGQGLQFLFEYFSETQRNKGNFPGRFSGRQFSNSRSEMNVSTLELGDSALYLCASSPDGSNQPQHFGDGTRLSIL.